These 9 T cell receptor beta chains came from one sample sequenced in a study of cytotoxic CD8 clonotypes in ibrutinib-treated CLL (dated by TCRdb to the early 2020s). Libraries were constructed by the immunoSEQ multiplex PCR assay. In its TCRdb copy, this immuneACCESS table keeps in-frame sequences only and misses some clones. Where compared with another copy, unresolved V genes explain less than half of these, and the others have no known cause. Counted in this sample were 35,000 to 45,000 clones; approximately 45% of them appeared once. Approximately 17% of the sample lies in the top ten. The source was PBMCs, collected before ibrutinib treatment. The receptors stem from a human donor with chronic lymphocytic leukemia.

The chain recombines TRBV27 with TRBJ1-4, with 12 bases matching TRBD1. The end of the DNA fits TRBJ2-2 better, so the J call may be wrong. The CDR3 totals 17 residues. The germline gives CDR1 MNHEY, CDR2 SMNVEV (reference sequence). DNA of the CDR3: TGTGCCAGCAGTTCATCATTTCCGGGACAGGGGGCGCCGGAGCTGTTTTTT. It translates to CASSSSFPGQGAPELFF.

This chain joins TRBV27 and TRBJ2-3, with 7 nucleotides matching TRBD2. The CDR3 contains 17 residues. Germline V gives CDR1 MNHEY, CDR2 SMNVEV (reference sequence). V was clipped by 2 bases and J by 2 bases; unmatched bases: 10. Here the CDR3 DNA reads TGTGCCAGCAGTTTAAGATTGGGCGGGGGATTCACAGATACGCAGTATTTT. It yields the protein CASSLRLGGGFTDTQYF.

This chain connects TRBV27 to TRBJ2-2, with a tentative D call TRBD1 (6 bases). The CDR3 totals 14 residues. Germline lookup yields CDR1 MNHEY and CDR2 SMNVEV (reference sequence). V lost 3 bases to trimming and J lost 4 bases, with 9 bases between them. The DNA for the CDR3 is TGTGCCAGCAGTTTTCTGGGGGCCACCGGGGAGCTGTTTTTT. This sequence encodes CASSFLGATGELFF.

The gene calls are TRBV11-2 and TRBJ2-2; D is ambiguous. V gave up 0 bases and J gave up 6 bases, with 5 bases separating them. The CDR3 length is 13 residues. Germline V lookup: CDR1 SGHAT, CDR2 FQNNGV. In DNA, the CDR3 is TGTGCCAGCAGCTTAGATCCGGCCGGGGAGCTGTTTTTT. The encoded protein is CASSLDPAGELFF. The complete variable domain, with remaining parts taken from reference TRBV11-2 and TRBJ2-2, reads EAGVAQSPRYKIIEKRQSVAFWCNPISGHATLYWYQQILGQGPKLLIQFQNNGVVDDSQLPKDRFSAERLKGVDSTLKIQPAKLEDSAVYLCASSLDPAGELFFGEGSRLTVL.

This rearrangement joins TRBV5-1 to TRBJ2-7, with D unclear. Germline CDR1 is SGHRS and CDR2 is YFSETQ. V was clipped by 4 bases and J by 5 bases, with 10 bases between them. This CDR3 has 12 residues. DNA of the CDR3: TGCGCCAGCAGCCCCGAAAGCCACGAGCAGTACTTC. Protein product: CASSPESHEQYF.

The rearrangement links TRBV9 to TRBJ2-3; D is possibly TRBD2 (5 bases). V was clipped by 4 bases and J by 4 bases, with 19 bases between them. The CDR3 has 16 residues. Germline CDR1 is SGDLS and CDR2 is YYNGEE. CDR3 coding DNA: TGTGCCAGCAGCCCCAGAATACTAGTTTCGGCAGATACGCAGTATTTT. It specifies CASSPRILVSADTQYF. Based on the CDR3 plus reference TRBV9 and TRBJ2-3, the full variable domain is DSGVTQTPKHLITATGQRVTLRCSPRSGDLSVYWYQQSLDQGLQFLIQYYNGEERAKGNILERFSAQQFPDLHSELNLSSLELGDSALYFCASSPRILVSADTQYFGPGTRLTVL.

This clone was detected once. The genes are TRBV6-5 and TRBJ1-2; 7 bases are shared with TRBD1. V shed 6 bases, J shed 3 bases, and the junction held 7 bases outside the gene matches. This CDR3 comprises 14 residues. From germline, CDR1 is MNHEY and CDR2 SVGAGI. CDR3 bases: TGTGCCAGCAGCAACCGACAGGGCGACTATGGCTACACCTTC. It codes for CASSNRQGDYGYTF.

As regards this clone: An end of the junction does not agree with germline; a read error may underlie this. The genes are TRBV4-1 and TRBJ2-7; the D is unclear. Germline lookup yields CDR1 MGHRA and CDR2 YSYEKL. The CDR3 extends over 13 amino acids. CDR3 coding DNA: TGCGCCAGCACCCAACCAGGTGTCTACGAGCAGTACTTC. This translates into CASTQPGVYEQYF.

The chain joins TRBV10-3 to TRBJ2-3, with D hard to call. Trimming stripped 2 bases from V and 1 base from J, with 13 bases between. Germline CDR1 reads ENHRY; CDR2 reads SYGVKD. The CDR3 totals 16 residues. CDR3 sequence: CAISEEPRAGTDTQYF. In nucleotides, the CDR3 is TGTGCCATCAGTGAGGAACCAAGGGCGGGCACAGATACGCAGTATTTT.